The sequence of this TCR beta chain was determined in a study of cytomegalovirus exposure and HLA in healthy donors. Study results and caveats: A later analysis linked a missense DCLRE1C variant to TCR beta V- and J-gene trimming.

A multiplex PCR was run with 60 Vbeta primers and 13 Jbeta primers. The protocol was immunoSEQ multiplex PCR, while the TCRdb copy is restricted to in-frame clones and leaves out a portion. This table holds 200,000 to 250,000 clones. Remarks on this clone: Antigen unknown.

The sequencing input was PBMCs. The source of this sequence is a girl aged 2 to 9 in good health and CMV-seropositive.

Written as DNA, the CDR3 is TGTGCCAGCAGCTTAAGACTAGGATCAGATACGCAGTATTTT. This translates into CASSLRLGSDTQYF. J is TRBJ2-3 and V is TRBV7-2, with a weak D call TRBD2 (6 bases). Trimming took off 2 bases at V and 4 bases at J, with 10 bases between the two ends. Germline loops: CDR1 SGHTA, CDR2 FQGNSA. CDR3 length: 14 residues.